The TCR beta chain described here comes from a study of shared clonotypes between healthy human individuals. Assay: immunoSEQ multiplex PCR; the TCRdb copy retains only in-frame clones and omits some. The repertoire has over a million clones, roughly 97% of them found once; the top ten carry approximately 1%. CDR1 is SGHRS, CDR2 YFSETQ, per germline. CDR3 length: 16 residues. The V gene lost 1 base and the J gene lost 3 bases, with 17 bases spanning the gap. Whole-study findings and limits: Blood alone was sampled, and tissue repertoires likely differ.

Notes on this clone: Its antigen is still unknown.

The TCR sequence derives from a young man in good health. What was sequenced was naive CD4+ T cells sorted from blood. This sample's subset: CD45RA+ positively selected. This chain uses TRBV5-1 with TRBJ2-7, with a possible D match to TRBD1 (6 bases). CDR3 sequence (DNA): TGCGCCAGCAGCTTGTCACGAACGGGACACCTCTACGAGCAGTACTTC. Translated: CASSLSRTGHLYEQYF.